This T cell receptor beta chain was profiled in a study of shared clonotypes between healthy human individuals. CDR3 length: 15 amino acids. Germline CDR1 reads WNHNN; CDR2 reads SYGVQD (reference sequence). V trimming: 5 bases; J trimming: 2 bases; junction bases outside the gene matches: 5. Memory CD4+ cells were the fraction left after CD45RA+ naive selection. A note on this clone: As yet, its antigen is unknown.

In the authors' workflow: ImmunoSEQ output lacked quality scores and full-length reads, limiting matched filtering. The data were produced by immunoSEQ multiplex PCR, yet TCRdb's version contains in-frame clones alone and is incomplete. Clonal size and the V and J genes are those of that table, whereas D and trimming came from the DNA. The sample lists around 2.5 million clones, 93% occurring once. General study results and limits: Across a handful of donors, naive CD4 shared roughly 5.2%, naive CD8 more than 3%, memory CD4 2% to 2.5%, memory CD8 0.4% to 0.5%. The generation probabilities recorded for non-shared clonotypes fell below those of clonotypes shared by all four donors.

The rearrangement joins TRBV10-1 to TRBJ2-3, with 9 bases lining up with TRBD2. The sequence was obtained from a man between 18 and 29 years old in good health. Some clones in this sample may be carry-over from other donors' samples. The sequencing input was naive CD4+ T cells from PBMCs. Subset given: CD45RA+ positively selected. The CDR3 nucleotides read TGCGCCAGCAGTCTAGCGGGATATCCCACAGATACGCAGTATTTT. Translated: CASSLAGYPTDTQYF.